The 15 T cell receptor beta chains in this list originate from one sample, sequenced in a study of blood T cell repertoires in COVID-19. Using immunoSEQ multiplex PCR, the repertoire was profiled, and TCRdb retains in-frame clones only, with some absent. The data hold some 190,000 clones, with more than 65% observed a single time. Sequencing was carried out using PBMCs or T cells enriched from blood (not recorded which). These receptors were obtained from a woman in her forties or fifties with acute COVID-19.

This chain connects TRBV11-2 to TRBJ2-7, with no clear D. Per the germline V gene, CDR1 is SGHAT and CDR2 is FQNNGV. The V end lost 5 bases, the J end lost 2 bases, and 10 bases lay between the germline ends. There are 13 residues in the CDR3. CDR3 protein: CASSPDMTYEQYV. CDR3 sequence (DNA): TGTGCCAGCAGCCCAGACATGACCTACGAGCAGTACGTC.

The chain links TRBV6-5 to TRBJ2-5, with D possibly being TRBD1 (6 bases). In germline, CDR1 is MNHEY, CDR2 SVGAGI. Trimming left V 5 bases short and J 2 bases short, with 12 bases between. The CDR3 is 14 residues long. DNA of the CDR3: TGTGCCAGCAGTCCCCGACAGGTACAAGAGACCCAGTACTTC. Its protein product is CASSPRQVQETQYF.

The chain is built from TRBV11-3 and TRBJ2-1; D gene uncertain. Germline V CDR1 and CDR2: SGHNT, YENEEA. The V gene lost 8 bases and the J gene lost 6 bases, with 11 bases spanning the gap. The CDR3 sequence is 12 residues long. CDR3 DNA sequence: TGTGCCAGCCGAGGAACGGGCAATGAGCAGTTCTTC. It is translated as CASRGTGNEQFF.

The rearrangement joins TRBV5-1 to TRBJ2-3, with 7 bases matching TRBD1. The junction had 4 bases not matched to a gene; V was cut back by 2 bases and J by 4 bases. CDR3 length equals 14 residues. CDR1 and CDR2 from the germline V gene are SGHRS and YFSETQ. CDR3 nucleotides: TGCGCCAGCAGCTTAGGGGGCGCTTCAGATACGCAGTATTTT. Protein sequence: CASSLGGASDTQYF.

This clone was seen only a few times. This chain connects TRBV3-1 (or the pseudogene TRBV3-2) to TRBJ1-2; 8 bases are shared with TRBD1. The CDR3 length is 15 residues. Germline CDR1 is LGHDT and CDR2 is YNNKEL (reference sequence). V lost 1 base, J lost 4 bases, and 5 bases stayed unmatched. The CDR3, as DNA: TGTGCCAGCAGCCAAGCAGGTACAGGGGGCTATGGCTACACCTTC. Encoded protein: CASSQAGTGGYGYTF.

The V gene is TRBV3-1 (or the pseudogene TRBV3-2), the J gene TRBJ1-4; D is undetermined. Germline V CDR1 and CDR2: LGHDT, YNNKEL (reference sequence). This CDR3 region has 17 residues. Trimming stripped 1 base from V and 5 bases from J, with 17 bases between. CDR3 sequence: CASSQVAGIGGNEKLFF. In DNA form, the CDR3 reads TGTGCCAGCAGCCAAGTTGCGGGAATAGGAGGGAATGAAAAACTGTTTTTT.

The CDR3 region has the DNA TGTGCCAGCAGTTCTGGGGGCCCCAGAATCGATGAGCAGTTCTTC. Translating it yields CASSSGGPRIDEQFF. This chain uses TRBV28 with TRBJ2-1; D is possibly TRBD1 (6 bases). Germline lookup yields CDR1 MDHEN and CDR2 SYDVKM. This CDR3 has 15 residues. With 4 bases removed from V and 8 bases from J, the gap between germline ends came to 18 bases. Supplemented by reference TRBV28 and TRBJ2-1, the full variable domain reads DVKVTQSSRYLVKRTGEKVFLECVQDMDHENMFWYRQDPGLGLRLIYFSYDVKMKEKGDIPEGYSVSREKKERFSLILESASTNQTSMYLCASSSGGPRIDEQFFGPGTRLTVL.

The CDR3 DNA reads TGTGCCAGCAGCCAGCAGGTCCCAGGGGCGGGAGAGACCCAGTACTTC. Protein: CASSQQVPGAGETQYF. This sequence joins TRBV7-8 and TRBJ2-5; D possibly corresponds to TRBD1 (6 bases). Germline assignment: CDR1 SGHVS and CDR2 FQNEAQ. Trimming stripped 5 bases from V and 4 bases from J, with 20 bases between. The length of the CDR3 is 16 residues.

The V gene is TRBV2, the J gene TRBJ1-6; weak D call: TRBD1 (6 bases). The ends were cut back, 5 bases at V and 10 bases at J, with 12 bases in the middle. The CDR3 covers 13 residues. Germline V gene data show CDR1 as SNHLY and CDR2 as FYNNEI. CDR3 loop: CASSINTGSPLHF. The CDR3 DNA reads TGTGCCAGCAGTATAAACACAGGGTCACCCCTCCACTTT. Supplemented by reference TRBV2 and TRBJ1-6, the full variable domain reads EPEVTQTPSHQVTQMGQEVILRCVPISNHLYFYWYRQILGQKVEFLVSFYNNEISEKSEIFDDQFSVERPDGSNFTLKIRSTKLEDSAMYFCASSINTGSPLHFGNGTRLTVT.

The chain has TRBV7-2 and TRBJ1-5, with 9 bases identical to TRBD1. The germline gives CDR1 SGHTA, CDR2 FQGNSA. The CDR3 runs to 16 residues. The V gene end was trimmed by 4 bases and the J gene end by 3 bases; junction bases not matched to a gene: 7. The CDR3 DNA reads as TGTGCCAGCAGCTCGCTGGGACAGGGCATCAATCAGCCCCAGCATTTT. Its protein product is CASSSLGQGINQPQHF.

V and J are TRBV5-4 and TRBJ1-3; D not certain. Germline V CDR1 and CDR2: SGHNT, YYREEE (reference sequence). V was clipped by 4 bases and J by 2 bases, with 7 bases between them. This CDR3 is built from 13 residues. The CDR3 DNA is TGTGCCAGCAGCCAACTTCCTGGAAACACCATATATTTT. This translates into CASSQLPGNTIYF.

Here the CDR3 reads CASSLSGADEQYV. As DNA, the CDR3 is TGTGCCAGCAGCTTATCTGGGGCTGACGAGCAGTACGTC. This chain joins TRBV5-4 and TRBJ2-7; maybe TRBD1 (5 bases). Germline CDR1 reads SGHNT; CDR2 reads YYREEE (reference sequence). This CDR3 has 13 residues. Trimming removed 2 bases from V and 5 bases from J, with 11 bases in between.

The chain joins TRBV11-3 to TRBJ2-2; a weak D match, TRBD1 (6 bases). Germline V lookup: CDR1 SGHNT, CDR2 YENEEA. The CDR3 covers 16 residues. Trimming left V 3 bases short and J 8 bases short, with 19 bases between. The chain's CDR3 is CASSFHRTELGGELFF. The CDR3 nucleotides are TGTGCCAGCAGCTTCCACCGGACAGAGCTGGGGGGGGAGCTGTTTTTT.

The chain carries TRBV6-6 and TRBJ2-7; possibly TRBD1 for D (6 bases). The V gene lost 6 bases and the J gene lost 6 bases, with 12 bases spanning the gap. Germline CDR1 MNHNY, CDR2 SVGAGI (reference sequence). The length of the CDR3 is 12 residues. Here the CDR3 reads CASSRPDSEQYV. CDR3 sequence (DNA): TGTGCCAGCAGCCGCCCGGACAGCGAGCAGTACGTC.

This clone was detected only once. This specimen includes other DNA sequences encoding the same CDR3. The chain uses TRBV29-1 and TRBJ2-1; 14 bases are a match to TRBD2. The V and J ends lost 5 bases and 4 bases, in that order; junction bases with no gene match: 7. This CDR3 comprises 16 residues. Germline assignment: CDR1 SQVTM and CDR2 ANQGSEA. The DNA of the CDR3 is TGCAGCGTTTCCGGACTAGCGGGGGGAACGTACAATGAGCAGTTCTTC. Translated: CSVSGLAGGTYNEQFF.